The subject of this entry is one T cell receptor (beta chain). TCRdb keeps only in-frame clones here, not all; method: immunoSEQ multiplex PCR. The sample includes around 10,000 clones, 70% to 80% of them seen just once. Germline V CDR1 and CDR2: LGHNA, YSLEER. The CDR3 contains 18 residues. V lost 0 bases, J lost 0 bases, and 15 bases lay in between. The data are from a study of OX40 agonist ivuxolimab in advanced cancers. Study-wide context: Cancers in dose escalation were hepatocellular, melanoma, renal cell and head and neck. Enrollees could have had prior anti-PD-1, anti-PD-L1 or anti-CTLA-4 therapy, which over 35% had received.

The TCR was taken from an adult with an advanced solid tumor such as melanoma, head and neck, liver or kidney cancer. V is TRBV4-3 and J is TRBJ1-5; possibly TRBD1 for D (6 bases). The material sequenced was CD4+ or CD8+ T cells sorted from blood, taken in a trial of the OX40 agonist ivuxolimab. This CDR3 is CASSQEWGGIASNQPQHF. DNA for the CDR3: TGCGCCAGCAGCCAAGAATGGGGGGGCATAGCTAGCAATCAGCCCCAGCATTTT.